This T cell receptor beta chain was captured in a study of T cell responses to AZD1222 COVID-19 vaccine. General observations from the study: Clonal diversity was possibly underestimated, and the donors were mostly white British, with more females. None of the repertoires were sampled until the peak T cell response had passed. Vaccination with two AZD1222 doses was followed by a rise in Spike-specific TCR breadth and depth. Baseline seropositivity characterized only six AZD1222 recipients.

Assay: immunoSEQ multiplex PCR; the TCRdb copy retains only in-frame clones and omits some. In the table there are some 150,000 clones, more than 85% of which are singletons. Remarks on this clone: Its cognate antigen is unknown.

CDR1 and CDR2 from the germline V gene are SNHLY and FYNNEI. Trimming cost V 5 bases and J 0 bases, with 16 bases left between them. This CDR3 is built from 16 residues. The receptor's source is an adult in good health. Sequenced material: peripheral blood, taken on day 0 of MenACWY control vaccination. The V call is TRBV2, the J call TRBJ2-5; a possible D gene is TRBD2 (6 bases). In DNA form, the CDR3 reads TGTGCCAGCAGTCGACTCCGGGACTCCTACCAAGAGACCCAGTACTTC. Encoded protein: CASSRLRDSYQETQYF.